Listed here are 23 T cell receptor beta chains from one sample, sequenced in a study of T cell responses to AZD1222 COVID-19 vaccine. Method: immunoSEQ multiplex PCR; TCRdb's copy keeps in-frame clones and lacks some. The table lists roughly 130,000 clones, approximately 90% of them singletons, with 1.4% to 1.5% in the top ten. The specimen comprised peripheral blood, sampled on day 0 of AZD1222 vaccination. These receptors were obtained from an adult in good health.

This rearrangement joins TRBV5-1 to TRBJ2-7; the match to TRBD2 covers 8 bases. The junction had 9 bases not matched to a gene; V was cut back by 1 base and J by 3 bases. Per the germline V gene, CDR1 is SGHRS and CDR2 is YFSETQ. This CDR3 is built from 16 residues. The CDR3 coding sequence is TGCGCCAGCAGCTTGACTAGCGGAGCGCCGGGCTACGAGCAGTACTTC. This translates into CASSLTSGAPGYEQYF.

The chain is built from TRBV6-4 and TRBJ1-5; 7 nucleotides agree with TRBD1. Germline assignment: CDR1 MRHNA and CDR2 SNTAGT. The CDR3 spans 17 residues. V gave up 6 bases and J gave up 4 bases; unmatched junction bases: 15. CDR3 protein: CASRAGQVTRGNQPQHF. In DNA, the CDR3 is TGTGCCAGCAGGGCCGGACAGGTGACAAGAGGAAATCAGCCCCAGCATTTT.

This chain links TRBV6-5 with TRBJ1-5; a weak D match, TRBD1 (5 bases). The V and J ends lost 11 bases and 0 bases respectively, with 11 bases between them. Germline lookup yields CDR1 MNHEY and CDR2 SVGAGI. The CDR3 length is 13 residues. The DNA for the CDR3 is TGTGCCGGGGCGGACAATAGCAATCAGCCCCAGCATTTT. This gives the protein CAGADNSNQPQHF.

CDR3 in amino acids: CASTGANTEAFF. The CDR3 coding sequence is TGTGCCAGCACCGGGGCGAACACTGAAGCTTTCTTT. V gene TRBV28 combines with J gene TRBJ1-1; TRBD1 is a possible D gene (5 bases). Trimming took 7 bases from V and 1 from J, leaving 7 bases between them. This CDR3 comprises 12 residues. Germline assignment: CDR1 MDHEN and CDR2 SYDVKM. The full variable domain, with the rest looked up from reference TRBV28 and TRBJ1-1, is DVKVTQSSRYLVKRTGEKVFLECVQDMDHENMFWYRQDPGLGLRLIYFSYDVKMKEKGDIPEGYSVSREKKERFSLILESASTNQTSMYLCASTGANTEAFFGQGTRLTVV.

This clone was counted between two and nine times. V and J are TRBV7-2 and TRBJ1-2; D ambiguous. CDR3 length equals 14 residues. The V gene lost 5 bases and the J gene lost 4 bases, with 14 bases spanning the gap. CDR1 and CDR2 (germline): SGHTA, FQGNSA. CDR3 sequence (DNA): TGTGCCAGCAGCAGATATCAAGACCCCTATGGCTACACCTTC. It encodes CASSRYQDPYGYTF.

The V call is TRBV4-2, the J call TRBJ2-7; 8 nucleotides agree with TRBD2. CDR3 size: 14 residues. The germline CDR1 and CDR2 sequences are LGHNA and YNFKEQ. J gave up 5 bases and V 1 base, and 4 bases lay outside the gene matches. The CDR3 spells CASSQARGGHEQYF. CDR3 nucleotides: TGTGCCAGCAGCCAAGCCCGGGGGGGCCACGAGCAGTACTTC.

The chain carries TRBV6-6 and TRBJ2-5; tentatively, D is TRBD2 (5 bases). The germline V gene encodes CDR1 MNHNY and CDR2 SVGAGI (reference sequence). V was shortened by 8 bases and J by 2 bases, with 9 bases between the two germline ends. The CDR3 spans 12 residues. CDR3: CASALVQETQYF. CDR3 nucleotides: TGTGCCAGCGCACTAGTGCAAGAGACCCAGTACTTC.

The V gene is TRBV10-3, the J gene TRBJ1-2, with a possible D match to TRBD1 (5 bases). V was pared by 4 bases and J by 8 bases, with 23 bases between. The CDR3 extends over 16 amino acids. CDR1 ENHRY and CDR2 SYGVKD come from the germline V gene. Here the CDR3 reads CAISGGGDSAGGGYTF. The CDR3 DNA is TGTGCCATCAGTGGGGGGGGTGACAGTGCAGGAGGAGGCTACACCTTC.

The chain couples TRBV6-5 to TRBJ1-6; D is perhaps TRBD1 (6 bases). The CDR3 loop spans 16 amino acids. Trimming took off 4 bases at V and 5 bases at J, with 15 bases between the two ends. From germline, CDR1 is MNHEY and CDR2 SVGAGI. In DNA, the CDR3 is TGTGCCAGCAGTTTTGACAGGAGATTCAATAATTCACCCCTCCACTTT. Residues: CASSFDRRFNNSPLHF.

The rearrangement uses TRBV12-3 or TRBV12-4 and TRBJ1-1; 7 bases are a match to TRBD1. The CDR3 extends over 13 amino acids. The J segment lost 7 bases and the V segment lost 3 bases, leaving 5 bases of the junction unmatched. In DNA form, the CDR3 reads TGTGCCAGCAGTTTTAGAGGGGGCGGTGAAGCTTTCTTT. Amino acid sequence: CASSFRGGGEAFF.

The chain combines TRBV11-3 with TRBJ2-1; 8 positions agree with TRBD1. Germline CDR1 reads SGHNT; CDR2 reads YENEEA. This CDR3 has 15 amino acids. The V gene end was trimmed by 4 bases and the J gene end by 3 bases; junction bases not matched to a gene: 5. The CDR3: CASSSGGQGYNEQFF. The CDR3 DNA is TGTGCCAGCAGCTCGGGTGGACAGGGCTACAATGAGCAGTTCTTC.

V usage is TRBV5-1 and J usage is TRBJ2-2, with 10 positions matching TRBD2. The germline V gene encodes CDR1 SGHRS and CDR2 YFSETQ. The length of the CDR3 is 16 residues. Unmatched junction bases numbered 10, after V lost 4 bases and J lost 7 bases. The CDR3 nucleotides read TGCGCCAGCAGCACCCAAGCGGGGGGGAATGTCGGGGAGCTGTTTTTT. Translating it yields CASSTQAGGNVGELFF.

In DNA, the CDR3 is TGTGCCAGCAGCGCCGGACAGGGGGAGACACCCCTCCACTTT. This sequence encodes CASSAGQGETPLHF. V usage is TRBV7-2 and J usage is TRBJ1-6; 10 bases map to TRBD1. The ends lost 5 bases at V and 11 bases at J; junction bases unmatched: 6. Looked up from germline, CDR1 is SGHTA and CDR2 is FQGNSA. The CDR3 is 14 residues long.

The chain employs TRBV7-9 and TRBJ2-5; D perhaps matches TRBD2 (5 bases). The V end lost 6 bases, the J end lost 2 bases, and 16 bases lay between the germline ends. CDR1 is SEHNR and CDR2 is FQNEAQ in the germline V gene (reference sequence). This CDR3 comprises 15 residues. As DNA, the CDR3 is TGTGCCAGCAGGGAGGAGGCTAGGACTCAAGAGACCCAGTACTTC. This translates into CASREEARTQETQYF.

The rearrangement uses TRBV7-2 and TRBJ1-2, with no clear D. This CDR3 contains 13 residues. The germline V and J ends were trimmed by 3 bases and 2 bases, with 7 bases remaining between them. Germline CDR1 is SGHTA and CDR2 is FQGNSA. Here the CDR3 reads CASSLAENYGYTF. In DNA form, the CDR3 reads TGTGCCAGCAGCTTGGCGGAGAACTATGGCTACACCTTC.

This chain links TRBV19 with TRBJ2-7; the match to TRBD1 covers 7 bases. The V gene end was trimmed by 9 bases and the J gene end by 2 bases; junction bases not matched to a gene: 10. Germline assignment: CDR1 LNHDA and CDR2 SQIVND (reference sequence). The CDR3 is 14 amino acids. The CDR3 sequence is CASPGRTGPYEQYF. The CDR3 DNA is TGTGCCAGCCCTGGCCGGACAGGCCCCTACGAGCAGTACTTC.

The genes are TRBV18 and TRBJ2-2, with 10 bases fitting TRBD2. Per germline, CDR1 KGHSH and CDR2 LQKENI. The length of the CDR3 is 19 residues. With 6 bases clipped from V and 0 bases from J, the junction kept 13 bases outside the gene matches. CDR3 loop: CASSLKTTSGVANTGELFF. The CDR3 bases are TGTGCCAGCTCCCTTAAGACTACTAGCGGGGTCGCGAACACCGGGGAGCTGTTTTTT.

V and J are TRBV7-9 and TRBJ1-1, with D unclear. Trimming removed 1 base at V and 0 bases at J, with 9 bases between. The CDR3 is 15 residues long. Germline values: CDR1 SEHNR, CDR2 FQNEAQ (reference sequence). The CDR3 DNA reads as TGTGCCAGCAGCTTAGTGGGCATTGTGAACACTGAAGCTTTCTTT. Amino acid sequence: CASSLVGIVNTEAFF.

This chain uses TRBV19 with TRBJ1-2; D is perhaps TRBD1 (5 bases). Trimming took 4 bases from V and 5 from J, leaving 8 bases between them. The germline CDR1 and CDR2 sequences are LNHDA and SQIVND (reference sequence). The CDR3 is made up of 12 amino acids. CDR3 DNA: TGTGCCAGTAGTAACTCAGGGTATGGCTACACCTTC. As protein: CASSNSGYGYTF. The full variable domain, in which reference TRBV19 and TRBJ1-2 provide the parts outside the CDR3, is DGGITQSPKYLFRKEGQNVTLSCEQNLNHDAMYWYRQDPGQGLRLIYYSQIVNDFQKGDIAEGYSVSREKKESFPLTVTSAQKNPTAFYLCASSNSGYGYTFGSGTRLTVV.

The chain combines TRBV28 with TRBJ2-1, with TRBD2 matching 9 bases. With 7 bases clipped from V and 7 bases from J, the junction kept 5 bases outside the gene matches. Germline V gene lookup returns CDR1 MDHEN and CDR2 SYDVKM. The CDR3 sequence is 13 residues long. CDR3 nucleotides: TGTGCCAGCACAAGCGGGGGGCGGAATGAGCAGTTCTTC. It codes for CASTSGGRNEQFF.

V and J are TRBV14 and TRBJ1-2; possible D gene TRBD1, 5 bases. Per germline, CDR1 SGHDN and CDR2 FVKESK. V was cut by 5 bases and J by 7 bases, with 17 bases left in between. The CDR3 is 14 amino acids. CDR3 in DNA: TGTGCCAGCAGCGAAAGCCGGGGGGTTGCTGGCTACACCTTC. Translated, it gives CASSESRGVAGYTF.

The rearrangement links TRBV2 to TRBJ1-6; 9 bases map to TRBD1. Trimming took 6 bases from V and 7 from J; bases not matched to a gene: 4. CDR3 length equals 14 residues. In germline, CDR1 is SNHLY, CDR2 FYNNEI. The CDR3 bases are TGTGCCAGCAGCCAGACAGGGGGGAATTCACCCCTCCACTTT. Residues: CASSQTGGNSPLHF.

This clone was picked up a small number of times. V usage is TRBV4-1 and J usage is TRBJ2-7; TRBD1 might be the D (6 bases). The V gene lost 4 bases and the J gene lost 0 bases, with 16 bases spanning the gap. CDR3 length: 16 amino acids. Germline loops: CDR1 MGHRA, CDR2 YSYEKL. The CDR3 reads CASSLTDSQSSYEQYF. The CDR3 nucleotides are TGCGCCAGCAGCCTAACGGACAGCCAAAGCTCCTACGAGCAGTACTTC.